The present TCR beta chain was sequenced within a study of blood T cell repertoires in COVID-19. Across the whole study: Sample material is recorded as cDNA or gDNA derived from T cells, B-cell-depleted T cells, or PBMCs.

The V gene lost 5 bases and the J gene lost 4 bases, with 17 bases spanning the gap. The CDR3 is made up of 16 amino acids. Germline V gene data show CDR1 as SGHNT and CDR2 as YENEEA. This clone was counted between two and nine times. Donors in Cohort 3 counted as recovered after two negative PCRs, clearance, or symptom resolution. Repertoires were generated with immunoSEQ multiplex PCR, while TCRdb's copy carries only in-frame clones and drops some. The sample consists of roughly 310,000 clones, about 88% of them appearing once. This TCR came from a man aged 55-75 years who had recovered from COVID-19. The specimen was PBMCs or T cells enriched from blood (not recorded which). This chain joins TRBV11-3 and TRBJ2-2; maybe TRBD1 (8 bases). The DNA of the CDR3 is TGTGCCAGCAGCAGCGGGACAGGTTATGGCACCGGGGAGCTGTTTTTT. This encodes CASSSGTGYGTGELFF. The full variable domain, completed using reference TRBV11-3 and TRBJ2-2, is EAGVVQSPRYKIIEKKQPVAFWCNPISGHNTLYWYLQNLGQGPELLIRYENEEAVDDSQLPKDRFSAERLKGVDSTLKIQPAELGDSAVYLCASSSGTGYGTGELFFGEGSRLTVL.